The rows below give T cell receptor beta chains drawn from one sample of a study of blood T cell repertoires in COVID-19. Method: immunoSEQ multiplex PCR; TCRdb's copy keeps in-frame clones and lacks some. The table has some 20,000 clones, about 85% seen once. Sequenced: peripheral blood. Source of these receptors: a human donor in a cohort sampled during active COVID-19. CDR3s include the opening cysteine and the closing phenylalanine or tryptophan. A D gene is named only where the DNA matches it firmly. For some rows the clone size is stated as once, few or many, or as a class when expanded; others skip it.

CDR3	DNA	D	V	J	size
CASSIRAGGNQPQHF	TGTGCCAGTAGTATACGAGCGGGGGGGAATCAGCCCCAGCATTTT	-	TRBV19	TRBJ1-5	few
CAISSSGREAETQYF	TGTGCCATCAGCTCTAGCGGGAGAGAGGCAGAGACCCAGTACTTC	TRBD2	TRBV10-3	TRBJ2-5	-
CASSVGTSVNEKLFF	TGTGCCAGCAGTGTCGGGACTTCCGTTAATGAAAAACTGTTTTTT	-	TRBV2	TRBJ1-4	-
CASSPGTSVFPEQFF	TGTGCCAGCAGCCCGGGGACTAGCGTCTTCCCTGAGCAGTTCTTC	TRBD2	TRBV5-4	TRBJ2-1	-
CASSQSLARRETQYF	TGCGCCAGCAGTCAATCGTTGGCTAGGCGAGAGACCCAGTACTTC	-	TRBV23-1	TRBJ2-5	-
CATSDFKGTGALNEQFF	TGTGCCACCAGTGATTTTAAAGGGACAGGGGCTTTAAATGAGCAGTTCTTC	TRBD1	TRBV24-1	TRBJ2-1	-
CAISPTGGNTEAFF	TGTGCCATCAGCCCTACAGGGGGCAACACTGAAGCTTTCTTT	TRBD1	TRBV10-3	TRBJ1-1	-
CASSPWTSGYNEQFF	TGTGCCAGCTCACCGTGGACTAGCGGATACAATGAGCAGTTCTTC	TRBD2	TRBV18	TRBJ2-1	-
CAISRDWVGEKLFF	TGTGCCATCAGTCGGGACTGGGTCGGAGAAAAACTGTTTTTT	-	TRBV10-3	TRBJ1-4	-
CASSLVPGQETQYF	TGCGCCAGCAGCTTGGTACCGGGGCAAGAGACCCAGTACTTC	-	TRBV5-1	TRBJ2-5	-
CASSLNGSPEAFF	TGTGCCAGCAGCTTAAACGGTAGCCCTGAAGCTTTCTTT	-	TRBV7-3	TRBJ1-1	-
CASSGLAGADTQYF	TGTGCCAGCAGCGGACTAGCGGGAGCTGATACGCAGTATTTT	TRBD2	TRBV6-5	TRBJ2-3	-
CASRGDRISYNEQFF	TGTGCCAGCAGGGGGGACAGAATATCCTACAATGAGCAGTTCTTC	TRBD1	TRBV28	TRBJ2-1	-
CASSPRGMGTSHEQYF	TGTGCCAGCAGCCCCAGGGGGATGGGGACTAGCCACGAGCAGTACTTC	TRBD2	TRBV13	TRBJ2-7	-
CASSILRGSSYEQYF	TGTGCCAGTAGTATTCTGCGCGGGTCCTCCTACGAGCAGTACTTC	-	TRBV19	TRBJ2-7	few
CASSLGTSGTDTQYF	TGTGCCAGCAGCTTAGGGACTAGCGGGACAGATACGCAGTATTTT	TRBD2	TRBV7-9	TRBJ2-3	-
CASSLNEGSPLHF	TGTGCCAGCAGCTTAAACGAGGGATCACCCCTCCACTTT	-	TRBV7-3	TRBJ1-6	-
CASSDGQTNTEAFF	TGTGCCAGCAGCGACGGACAGACGAACACTGAAGCTTTCTTT	-	TRBV28	TRBJ1-1	-